This passage covers 7 T cell receptor beta chains from one sample sequenced in a study of cytomegalovirus exposure and HLA in healthy donors. PCR primers comprised 60 Vbeta and 13 Jbeta primers. Sequenced by immunoSEQ multiplex PCR; TCRdb stores in-frame clones only, minus some. The data contain 100,000 to 150,000 clones, around 85% of them singletons. The sequencing sample was made of PBMCs. The source of these receptors is a young man in good health and CMV-seropositive.

The chain joins TRBV6-1 to TRBJ2-7, with 7 bases fitting TRBD1. J was trimmed by 2 bases and V by 2 bases; bases with no gene match: 9. The CDR3 has 16 residues. Germline CDR1 and CDR2: MNHNS and SASEGT. DNA for the CDR3: TGTGCCAGCAGTGAACTCGGCTGGACAGGAGCCTACGAGCAGTACTTC. Protein: CASSELGWTGAYEQYF.

This clone occurred once. The chain joins TRBV5-5 to TRBJ2-7; 7 nucleotides align to TRBD1. There are 18 residues in the CDR3. Per germline, CDR1 SGHKS and CDR2 YYEKEE (reference sequence). Unmatched junction bases numbered 16, after V lost 4 bases and J lost 0 bases. CDR3 residues: CASSGSPTGTANSYEQYF. DNA of the CDR3: TGTGCCAGCAGCGGGTCACCAACCGGGACAGCTAACTCCTACGAGCAGTACTTC.

This clone was seen a single time. The chain employs TRBV6-1 and TRBJ1-3; D not certain. Germline CDR1 reads MNHNS; CDR2 reads SASEGT. The CDR3 totals 16 residues. Trimming took off 1 base at V and 0 bases at J, with 10 bases between the two ends. CDR3 nucleotides: TGTGCCAGCAGTGAAGATCGGAGATTCTCTGGAAACACCATATATTTT. Protein product: CASSEDRRFSGNTIYF.

CDR3: CASSESILAGPLTDTQYF. The CDR3 bases are TGCGCCAGCAGTGAGTCGATACTAGCGGGGCCTCTCACAGATACGCAGTATTTT. The gene calls are TRBV10-1 and TRBJ2-3, with 10 bases fitting TRBD2. Germline V lookup: CDR1 WNHNN, CDR2 SYGVQD (reference sequence). V shed 0 bases, J shed 2 bases, and the junction held 8 bases outside the gene matches. The length of the CDR3 is 18 residues.

The chain uses TRBV5-8 and TRBJ2-1, with D possibly TRBD1 on 6 matching bases. With 5 bases removed from V and 5 bases from J, the gap between germline ends came to 17 bases. CDR3 size: 15 residues. Germline CDR1 is SGHTS and CDR2 is YDEGEE. The CDR3 region is CASSRGQLGHNEQFF. The CDR3 DNA reads as TGTGCCAGCAGTCGGGGACAATTAGGTCACAATGAGCAGTTCTTC.

J is TRBJ1-1 and V is TRBV9; D remains ambiguous. Germline lookup yields CDR1 SGDLS and CDR2 YYNGEE. The CDR3 consists of 17 residues. V shed 4 bases and J shed 1 base, with 20 bases lying between them. CDR3 DNA: TGTGCCAGCAGCTTTGGTTTGGGGAAGGAGGAGAACACTGAAGCTTTCTTT. Translated, it gives CASSFGLGKEENTEAFF.

The V and J genes are TRBV9 and TRBJ2-4; the match to TRBD2 covers 13 bases. The germline V gene has CDR1 SGDLS and CDR2 YYNGEE. V was clipped by 4 bases and J by 4 bases; unmatched bases: 5. The CDR3 loop spans 16 amino acids. The chain's CDR3 is CASSPTSGGEKNIQYF. In DNA form, the CDR3 reads TGTGCCAGCAGCCCCACTAGCGGGGGGGAGAAAAACATTCAGTACTTC.